This T cell receptor beta chain comes out of a study of cytomegalovirus exposure and HLA in healthy donors. Study summary: T cells numbering about 179 million yielded more than 95 million unique TCR beta sequences in an earlier analysis.

Both 60 Vbeta primers and 13 Jbeta primers went into the PCR. Assay: immunoSEQ multiplex PCR; the TCRdb copy retains only in-frame clones and omits some. Counted here are 150,000 to 200,000 clones, 60% to 80% occurring once; the ten biggest clones make up 2.5% to 3%. As for this clone: What it recognizes is unknown.

General study findings and limits: Later analysis found that TCR beta chains associated with HLA were more clonally expanded than other, equally common chains.

Sequences were obtained from PBMCs. This TCR came from a man aged 35-49 years in good health and CMV-seronegative.

The CDR3 loop is CASSNGGYGYTF. In DNA, the CDR3 is TGTGCCAGCAGCAACGGGGGGTATGGCTACACCTTC. This chain links TRBV6-5 with TRBJ1-2; perhaps TRBD1 as D (5 bases). The CDR3 is 12 amino acids. V lost 6 bases and J 5 bases, leaving 10 bases between the germline ends. Germline V gene lookup returns CDR1 MNHEY and CDR2 SVGAGI.